The 18 T cell receptor beta chains listed next were all sequenced from one sample in a study of shared clonotypes between healthy human individuals. Some clones are missing from TCRdb's copy, which holds only in-frame ones; the method was immunoSEQ multiplex PCR. This sample has over a million clones, with roughly 95% found just once. Material: naive CD4+ T cells sorted from blood. Subset of the sample: CD45RA+ positively selected. The receptors were sampled from a man aged 30 to 39 in good health.

This clone occurred once. The chain recombines TRBV19 with TRBJ2-2, with TRBD2 as a possible D gene (7 bases). The V gene lost 4 bases and the J gene lost 10 bases, with 28 bases spanning the gap. Germline-derived CDR1 and CDR2 are LNHDA and SQIVND (reference sequence). CDR3 size: 18 residues. The CDR3 nucleotides are TGTGCCAGTAGTACAGGACCCGGGGGGCGGGCGAGAAAGGTGGAGCTGTTTTTT. Amino acids: CASSTGPGGRARKVELFF.

The J gene is TRBJ2-6, the V gene TRBV6-6; unclear D gene. The CDR3 has 11 residues. The germline gives CDR1 MNHNY, CDR2 SVGAGI (reference sequence). V dropped 8 bases and J dropped 6 bases, with 5 bases sitting between them. In DNA, the CDR3 is TGTGCCAGCGGGGAGGCCAACGTCCTGACTTTC. Encoded protein: CASGEANVLTF.

This clone appeared a single time. This chain uses TRBV7-3 with TRBJ1-5, with D unclear. CDR1 SGHTA and CDR2 FQGTGA come from the germline V gene. Trimming pared 3 bases from V and 4 bases from J, leaving 7 bases between. This CDR3 spans 13 amino acids. The CDR3 region has the DNA TGTGCCAGCAGCTTTATAAGGAATCAGCCCCAGCATTTT. Translating it yields CASSFIRNQPQHF.

The chain joins TRBV18 to TRBJ2-5; 7 nucleotides agree with TRBD2. CDR3 size: 15 residues. V was pared by 4 bases and J by 2 bases, with 7 bases of the junction left unmatched. Germline V gene data show CDR1 as KGHSH and CDR2 as LQKENI. DNA of the CDR3: TGTGCCAGCTCACAACGAATGGGACTACAAGAGACCCAGTACTTC. This encodes CASSQRMGLQETQYF.

This chain connects TRBV29-1 to TRBJ2-4; TRBD2 matches at 9 bases. With 3 bases clipped from V and 6 bases from J, the junction kept 12 bases outside the gene matches. CDR1 SQVTM and CDR2 ANQGSEA come from the germline V gene. CDR3 length: 16 amino acids. CDR3 DNA sequence: TGCAGCGTTGAGGGAATAGCGGGAGAGTTTGGAAACATTCAGTACTTC. Translating it yields CSVEGIAGEFGNIQYF.

The rearrangement uses TRBV6-6 and TRBJ2-1; D call uncertain. V gave up 4 bases and J gave up 7 bases, with 14 bases separating them. Looked up from germline, CDR1 is MNHNY and CDR2 is SVGAGI (reference sequence). The CDR3 covers 14 residues. CDR3 loop: CASSSLIAGNEQFF. The CDR3 region has the DNA TGTGCCAGCAGTTCTCTCATCGCTGGGAATGAGCAGTTCTTC.

This sequence joins TRBV7-9 and TRBJ2-1, with 10 bases lining up with TRBD2. CDR1 is SEHNR, CDR2 FQNEAQ, per germline (reference sequence). J was trimmed by 6 bases and V by 1 base; bases with no gene match: 9. This CDR3 region has 17 residues. The CDR3 protein is CASSLGASGRLGNEQFF. CDR3 DNA sequence: TGTGCCAGCAGCTTAGGGGCTAGCGGGAGATTGGGCAATGAGCAGTTCTTC.

The chain uses TRBV5-4 and TRBJ2-1, with no clear D. This CDR3 has 12 amino acids. The germline CDR1 and CDR2 sequences are SGHNT and YYREEE (reference sequence). Trimming shortened V by 1 base and J by 6 bases, and 5 bases separated the two germline ends. The CDR3 here is CASSLPANEQFF. CDR3 DNA: TGTGCCAGCAGCTTGCCCGCCAATGAGCAGTTCTTC.

The chain is built from TRBV6-1 and TRBJ1-1; the D is unclear. The germline CDR1 and CDR2 sequences are MNHNS and SASEGT. The CDR3 has 15 amino acids. Trimming stripped 7 bases from V and 2 bases from J, with 17 bases between. The CDR3, as DNA: TGTGCCAGCACCCAATCGGGTCCGGGTAACACTGAAGCTTTCTTT. As protein: CASTQSGPGNTEAFF.

This clone was seen a single time. The V and J genes are TRBV28 and TRBJ2-2; tentatively, D is TRBD1 (6 bases). The CDR3 length is 15 residues. V shed 6 bases and J shed 4 bases, with 15 bases lying between them. Germline lookup yields CDR1 MDHEN and CDR2 SYDVKM. In DNA, the CDR3 is TGTGCCAGCAGCAGACAAACAGGGTTCACCGGGGAGCTGTTTTTT. Its protein product is CASSRQTGFTGELFF.

The chain uses TRBV7-6 and TRBJ2-7; D not resolved. This CDR3 has 14 amino acids. Germline V gene lookup returns CDR1 SGHVS and CDR2 FNYEAQ. The V gene lost 1 base and the J gene lost 0 bases, with 7 bases spanning the gap. CDR3 region: CASSLGESSYEQYF. Written as DNA, the CDR3 is TGTGCCAGCAGCTTAGGCGAGAGCTCCTACGAGCAGTACTTC.

The gene calls are TRBV10-3 and TRBJ1-1; no firm D call. CDR1 ENHRY and CDR2 SYGVKD come from the germline V gene. V was pared by 6 bases and J by 2 bases, with 7 bases between. The CDR3 contains 12 residues. The CDR3 region is CAIRDYNTEAFF. In DNA, the CDR3 is TGTGCCATCAGGGACTATAACACTGAAGCTTTCTTT.

This clone turned up a few times. J is TRBJ2-1 and V is TRBV5-1; D uncertain. Deletions cut 2 bases from V and 8 bases from J, with 14 bases between. The CDR3 has 14 residues. Germline CDR1 reads SGHRS; CDR2 reads YFSETQ. The CDR3 DNA is TGCGCCAGCAGCTTTCTGAATTTCGTGGATGAGCAGTTCTTC. The encoded protein is CASSFLNFVDEQFF.

The V and J genes are TRBV29-1 and TRBJ2-7, with 11 bases identical to TRBD1. Germline V CDR1 and CDR2: SQVTM, ANQGSEA. The CDR3 consists of 13 residues. Losses at the gene ends were 7 bases for V and 2 bases for J; bases not matched to a gene: 4. The CDR3 DNA reads as TGCAGCGAAACGGGACAGGGGGCCTACGAGCAGTACTTC. Protein: CSETGQGAYEQYF.

Details on this clone: The junction shows a germline mismatch at one end, possibly a read error. This CDR3 reads CASSFSASLTVNSEAFF. The CDR3 DNA reads as TGTGCCAGCAGTTTTTCGGCGAGTTTGACAGTGAACTCTGAAGCTTTCTTT. This chain joins TRBV27 and TRBJ1-1; TRBD1 is a possible D gene (5 bases). The CDR3 spans 17 residues. Germline V gene sequence: CDR1 MNHEY, CDR2 SMNVEV (reference sequence).

The J gene is TRBJ1-5, the V gene TRBV28, with D possibly TRBD1 on 5 matching bases. V was pared by 3 bases and J by 3 bases, with 18 bases between. Germline-derived CDR1 and CDR2 are MDHEN and SYDVKM. The CDR3 runs to 17 residues. The CDR3 nucleotides read TGTGCCAGCAGTTTTGGGGGTCAGGTCCTCTCCAATCAGCCCCAGCATTTT. Its protein product is CASSFGGQVLSNQPQHF.

The chain employs TRBV28 and TRBJ2-7, with 7 bases lining up with TRBD2. This CDR3 is 13 amino acids long. Germline trimming cut 6 bases from V and 0 bases from J; bases unmatched to any gene: 2. Germline CDR1 and CDR2: MDHEN and SYDVKM. In DNA form, the CDR3 reads TGTGCCAGCAGGGGAGGGGCCTCCTACGAGCAGTACTTC. This sequence encodes CASRGGASYEQYF.

The genes are TRBV18 and TRBJ1-5, with 11 bases fitting TRBD1. V trimming: 3 bases; J trimming: 2 bases; junction bases outside the gene matches: 9. From germline, CDR1 is KGHSH and CDR2 LQKENI. This CDR3 comprises 18 residues. The CDR3 sequence: CASSPTGQGAFGNQPQHF. The CDR3 nucleotides read TGTGCCAGCTCACCTACTGGACAGGGGGCGTTCGGCAATCAGCCCCAGCATTTT.